This T cell receptor beta chain originates from a study of beta chain features in type 1 diabetes. This clone appeared a few times. Its target is unknown. The whole isolated RNA underwent reverse transcription, so sequencing captured expressed TCRB transcripts. The protocol was immunoSEQ multiplex PCR, while the TCRdb copy is restricted to in-frame clones and leaves out a portion. Of roughly 300,000 clones in the sample, roughly 13% are singletons; the top ten hold 0.015% to 0.02%. Blood was drawn once from each donor into heparinised tubes. The draws averaged about 0.12 L. The authors sorted CD4+ naive, central memory, regulatory and stem cell-like memory cells via CD45RO/CCR7/CD25/CD127/CD95/CD27. Regarding the study as a whole: Shortening that was moderate but significant affected the TCRB CDR3s of Type 1 diabetes patients in all four CD4+ subsets. Whether HLA type influences TCRB rearrangement remained unresolved here.

Sequenced material: naive CD4+ T cells from blood. The source is a man between 25 and 39 years old with type 1 diabetes.

The CDR3 DNA reads TGTGCCAGCAGCGGAATAGCGGGACTTGAGCAGTTCTTC. This sequence encodes CASSGIAGLEQFF. V usage is TRBV7-9 and J usage is TRBJ2-1; 8 bases fit TRBD2. Germline CDR1 SEHNR, CDR2 FQNEAQ (reference sequence). Trimming at V came to 5 bases and at J to 9 bases, leaving 6 bases not matched to a gene. There are 13 residues in the CDR3.